A single sample gave rise to the 9 T cell receptor beta chains below, sequenced in a study of CXCR3-negative and CXCR3-positive naive CD8 T cells (dated by TCRdb to between 2018 and 2020). Study-wide conclusions, independent of this receptor: TRB CDR3s from CXCR3-positive naive cells showed higher hydrophobicity (lower Kidera factor 4), lower energy, and higher strength and volume indices than CXCR3-negative naive cells.

The antigens for these receptors are not known. These reads were obtained on a NextSeq 550. The Human TCR Profiling Kit (MiLaboratory) was used to make UMI-labeled 5' RACE TRB cDNA libraries. TCRdb reprocessed the sequencing reads and holds a single record per CDR3 protein sequence, with no DNA. The data table for this sample lists some 60,000 distinct CDR3 sequences. The top ten constitute 0.53% of the sample. Sequencing input: naive CXCR3+ CD8+ T cells from blood. The sample's cell subset or site, from its label and the paper: CD45RO-CCR7+CD27+CD95- naive CD8+ T cells expressing CXCR3 (TNR3+). The receptors originated from a human donor in good health. Some clones in this sample may be carry-over from other donors' samples.

V usage is TRBV11-3 and J usage is TRBJ2-1; TCRdb outputs TRBD2, but without DNA this stays unchecked. Germline V CDR1 and CDR2: SGHNT, YENEEA. This CDR3 has 15 amino acids. Here the CDR3 reads CASSFSGGLDNEQFF.

The rearrangement joins TRBV7-9 to TRBJ1-1; TCRdb lists TRBD1, though no DNA is available to test this call. The CDR3 covers 13 residues. CDR1 SEHNR and CDR2 FQNEAQ come from the germline V gene (reference sequence). CDR3 residues: CASNPPDRAEAFF.

This chain uses TRBV20-1 with TRBJ2-7; TCRdb selects TRBD2, and the lack of DNA leaves this call unchecked. The germline V gene encodes CDR1 DFQATT and CDR2 SNEGSKA (reference sequence). The CDR3 is 14 residues long. The CDR3 loop reads CSATLAGGLYEQYF.

J is TRBJ1-1 and V is TRBV7-9. This CDR3 comprises 15 residues. Germline V CDR1 and CDR2: SEHNR, FQNEAQ (reference sequence). The CDR3 reads CASSLQEGLNTEAFF.

The rearrangement joins TRBV11-2 to TRBJ1-5; TCRdb's D call of TRBD1 is untestable without DNA. CDR1 and CDR2 (germline): SGHAT, FQNNGV. The CDR3 covers 15 residues. The CDR3 reads CASSQGQGGNQPQHF.

The J gene is TRBJ2-7, the V gene TRBV20-1; no DNA is available, so the TRBD1 call from TCRdb remains unchecked. CDR1 is DFQATT and CDR2 is SNEGSKA in the germline V gene (reference sequence). CDR3 size: 16 residues. CDR3 region: CSAAPRRGGTSYEQYF.

The chain joins TRBV19 to TRBJ2-4. The CDR3 runs to 15 residues. Germline CDR1 reads LNHDA; CDR2 reads SQIVND (reference sequence). Here the CDR3 reads CASGMAALAKNIQYF.

V gene TRBV29-1 combines with J gene TRBJ2-3; TCRdb names TRBD1, which stays unverified in the absence of DNA. Germline CDR1 and CDR2: SQVTM and ANQGSEA. The CDR3 is made up of 15 amino acids. The CDR3 sequence is CSVEQQGASEDTQYF.

The chain recombines TRBV15 with TRBJ2-7; TCRdb returns TRBD1, unconfirmable since there is no DNA. Germline loops: CDR1 LNHNV, CDR2 YYDKDF (reference sequence). The CDR3 consists of 18 residues. The CDR3 here is CASSPGTETSRSSYEQYF.